This entry is about one T cell receptor beta chain. Its cognate antigen is unknown. Assay: immunoSEQ multiplex PCR; the TCRdb copy retains only in-frame clones and omits some. The repertoire holds some 27,000 clones, about 88% seen once, with just under 3% in the top ten. Germline V lookup: CDR1 MDHEN, CDR2 SYDVKM. The CDR3 is 11 residues long. The V end was cut by 3 bases, the J end by 9 bases, with 9 bases between. The sample is drawn from a study of PD-1 blockade in mismatch repair-deficient tumors. Looking at the study overall: Patients had 12 mismatch repair-deficient cancer types, all previously treated and progressing.

PCR or immunohistochemistry showed mismatch repair deficiency in every enrolled patient. TCRs were sequenced from three patients responding to pembrolizumab. General study points: After pembrolizumab, tumor-resident clones rose rapidly, then generally contracted before radiologic responses.

This receptor was obtained from an adult with mismatch repair-deficient cancer. Sequences were derived from PBMCs, sampled before pembrolizumab treatment. This chain joins TRBV28 and TRBJ2-7, with D possibly being TRBD2 (6 bases). CDR3 in amino acids: CASSFRDLQYF. The CDR3 DNA is TGTGCCAGCAGTTTCCGGGACTTGCAGTACTTC.